This is a list of T cell receptor beta chains from one sample in a study of blood T cell repertoires in COVID-19. Assay used: immunoSEQ multiplex PCR; TCRdb lists only in-frame clones, some missing. Among fewer than 200,000 clones listed, 75% to 90% were seen once. The sample comprised PBMCs or T cells enriched from blood (not recorded which). The receptors derive from a woman aged 45-65 years who had recovered from COVID-19. CDR3s include the opening cysteine and the closing phenylalanine or tryptophan. D genes are given only for firm matches. Only some rows state a clone size, as once, few, many or a class for expanded clones.

v_call: TRBV20-1
clone_size: -
j_call: TRBJ1-4
d_call: -
cdr3_aa: CSASPPGANEKLFF
cdr3_nt: TGCAGTGCTAGTCCCCCGGGAGCTAATGAAAAACTGTTTTTT

v_call: TRBV10-3
clone_size: -
j_call: TRBJ1-4
d_call: -
cdr3_aa: CAISRQETNEKLFF
cdr3_nt: TGTGCCATCAGTAGACAAGAAACTAATGAAAAACTGTTTTTT

v_call: TRBV7-9
clone_size: -
j_call: TRBJ1-4
d_call: -
cdr3_aa: CASSLDYSVQGVNEKLFF
cdr3_nt: TGTGCCAGCAGCTTAGATTATTCCGTCCAGGGCGTTAATGAAAAACTGTTTTTT

v_call: TRBV30
clone_size: -
j_call: TRBJ1-6
d_call: -
cdr3_aa: CAWSATPRGGYSPLHF
cdr3_nt: TGTGCCTGGAGTGCAACCCCCAGGGGTGGGTACTCACCCCTCCACTTT

v_call: TRBV27
clone_size: -
j_call: TRBJ1-6
d_call: -
cdr3_aa: CASSPSGGNSPLHF
cdr3_nt: TGTGCCAGCAGTCCCTCCGGGGGGAATTCACCCCTCCACTTT

v_call: TRBV5-1
clone_size: -
j_call: TRBJ1-1
d_call: -
cdr3_aa: CASSLGEGRNTEAFF
cdr3_nt: TGCGCCAGCAGCTTGGGGGAAGGGAGAAACACTGAAGCTTTCTTT

v_call: TRBV7-2
clone_size: -
j_call: TRBJ2-2
d_call: -
cdr3_aa: CASSLGRAGELFF
cdr3_nt: TGTGCCAGCAGCTTAGGGCGGGCCGGGGAGCTGTTTTTT

v_call: TRBV4-1
clone_size: -
j_call: TRBJ1-1
d_call: TRBD1
cdr3_aa: CASSLGRQGKNTEAFF
cdr3_nt: TGCGCCAGCAGCCTCGGACGACAGGGGAAGAACACTGAAGCTTTCTTT

v_call: TRBV5-1
clone_size: -
j_call: TRBJ1-6
d_call: -
cdr3_aa: CASSPTGLPASSPLHF
cdr3_nt: TGCGCCAGCAGCCCCACGGGGTTACCGGCATCTTCACCCCTCCACTTT

v_call: TRBV21-1
clone_size: -
j_call: TRBJ2-5
d_call: -
cdr3_aa: CASSKGGGNQETQYF
cdr3_nt: TGTGCCAGCAGCAAAGGGGGGGGAAACCAAGAGACCCAGTACTTC

v_call: TRBV3-1/TRBV3-2
clone_size: -
j_call: TRBJ1-2
d_call: TRBD1
cdr3_aa: CASSPQGATRSPNYGYTF
cdr3_nt: TGTGCCAGCAGCCCACAGGGGGCGACAAGGTCCCCTAACTATGGCTACACCTTC

v_call: TRBV12-3/TRBV12-4
clone_size: few
j_call: TRBJ1-2
d_call: TRBD1
cdr3_aa: CASTYRGPYGYTF
cdr3_nt: TGTGCCAGCACTTACAGGGGACCCTATGGCTACACCTTC

v_call: TRBV28
clone_size: few
j_call: TRBJ1-5
d_call: -
cdr3_aa: CASSPPTRPWPQHF
cdr3_nt: TGTGCCAGCAGTCCCCCGACTAGGCCTTGGCCCCAGCATTTT

v_call: TRBV28
clone_size: -
j_call: TRBJ1-1
d_call: -
cdr3_aa: CASRKGSTEAFF
cdr3_nt: TGTGCCAGCAGGAAAGGGAGCACTGAAGCTTTCTTT

v_call: TRBV2
clone_size: -
j_call: TRBJ2-3
d_call: TRBD1
cdr3_aa: CASAGTASTDTQYF
cdr3_nt: TGTGCCAGCGCCGGGACAGCTAGCACAGATACGCAGTATTTT

v_call: TRBV11-3
clone_size: few
j_call: TRBJ1-2
d_call: TRBD1
cdr3_aa: CASSPNPGTGGKGYTF
cdr3_nt: TGTGCCAGCAGCCCTAATCCGGGGACAGGGGGCAAAGGCTACACCTTC

v_call: TRBV19
clone_size: -
j_call: TRBJ2-1
d_call: -
cdr3_aa: CASSKGTKSSYNEQFF
cdr3_nt: TGTGCCAGTAGTAAAGGGACAAAAAGCTCCTACAATGAGCAGTTCTTC

v_call: TRBV4-3
clone_size: -
j_call: TRBJ2-1
d_call: -
cdr3_aa: CASSQSQGRARFNEQFF
cdr3_nt: TGCGCCAGCAGCCAATCCCAGGGCAGGGCGCGGTTCAATGAGCAGTTCTTC

v_call: TRBV7-3
clone_size: -
j_call: TRBJ1-2
d_call: TRBD1
cdr3_aa: CASSLTGQGDGYTF
cdr3_nt: TGTGCCAGCAGCTTAACGGGACAGGGGGATGGCTACACCTTC

v_call: TRBV2
clone_size: -
j_call: TRBJ1-1
d_call: TRBD1
cdr3_aa: CASSSTGGRTEAFF
cdr3_nt: TGTGCCAGCAGTAGTACAGGGGGTCGAACTGAAGCTTTCTTT

v_call: TRBV7-2
clone_size: -
j_call: TRBJ2-4
d_call: -
cdr3_aa: CASSLVRDLGDIQYF
cdr3_nt: TGTGCCAGCAGCTTAGTCCGGGATCTAGGAGACATTCAGTACTTC

v_call: TRBV9
clone_size: few
j_call: TRBJ1-1
d_call: -
cdr3_aa: CASSPEGGAGEAFF
cdr3_nt: TGTGCCAGCAGCCCAGAGGGGGGGGCAGGTGAAGCTTTCTTT

v_call: TRBV24-1
clone_size: -
j_call: TRBJ2-1
d_call: TRBD2
cdr3_aa: CATSDLVVAGPNNEQFF
cdr3_nt: TGTGCCACCAGTGATTTAGTTGTAGCGGGGCCGAACAATGAGCAGTTCTTC

v_call: TRBV6-5
clone_size: -
j_call: TRBJ2-3
d_call: -
cdr3_aa: CASSSFTDTQYF
cdr3_nt: TGTGCCAGCAGTTCATTCACAGATACGCAGTATTTT

v_call: TRBV6-5
clone_size: once
j_call: TRBJ1-5
d_call: -
cdr3_aa: CASKSQGGNQPQHF
cdr3_nt: TGTGCCAGCAAATCACAGGGTGGCAATCAGCCCCAGCATTTT

v_call: TRBV10-2
clone_size: few
j_call: TRBJ1-1
d_call: -
cdr3_aa: CATQGPGTEAFF
cdr3_nt: TGCGCCACCCAGGGCCCTGGGACTGAAGCTTTCTTT

v_call: TRBV4-1
clone_size: -
j_call: TRBJ2-3
d_call: TRBD1
cdr3_aa: CASSSSGQGRTDTQYF
cdr3_nt: TGCGCCAGCAGCTCCTCCGGACAGGGCCGCACAGATACGCAGTATTTT

v_call: TRBV4-1
clone_size: -
j_call: TRBJ1-2
d_call: -
cdr3_aa: CASSQVMREGYTF
cdr3_nt: TGCGCCAGCAGCCAAGTAATGAGGGAAGGCTACACCTTC

v_call: TRBV2
clone_size: few
j_call: TRBJ1-6
d_call: -
cdr3_aa: CASSLEDSYNSPLHF
cdr3_nt: TGTGCCAGCAGTTTAGAGGATTCCTATAATTCACCCCTCCACTTT

v_call: TRBV4-3
clone_size: -
j_call: TRBJ2-6
d_call: -
cdr3_aa: CASSRTATGANVLTF
cdr3_nt: TGCGCCAGCAGCCGAACAGCCACTGGGGCCAACGTCCTGACTTTC

v_call: TRBV2
clone_size: -
j_call: TRBJ1-1
d_call: TRBD1
cdr3_aa: CASTGTGDRTEAFF
cdr3_nt: TGTGCCAGCACCGGGACAGGCGACAGGACTGAAGCTTTCTTT

v_call: TRBV6-5
clone_size: once
j_call: TRBJ1-5
d_call: TRBD1
cdr3_aa: CASRTGSGQPQHF
cdr3_nt: TGTGCCAGCAGGACAGGGTCGGGACAGCCCCAGCATTTT

v_call: TRBV7-3
clone_size: -
j_call: TRBJ1-2
d_call: TRBD1
cdr3_aa: CASSSDRAGGYTF
cdr3_nt: TGTGCCAGCAGCTCTGACAGGGCTGGGGGCTACACCTTC

v_call: TRBV27
clone_size: -
j_call: TRBJ2-3
d_call: TRBD1
cdr3_aa: CASSFDRGTDTQYF
cdr3_nt: TGTGCCAGCAGTTTTGACAGGGGGACAGATACGCAGTATTTT

v_call: TRBV12-3/TRBV12-4
clone_size: few
j_call: TRBJ1-3
d_call: -
cdr3_aa: CATGRQANTIYF
cdr3_nt: TGTGCCACCGGGAGGCAGGCAAACACCATATATTTT

v_call: TRBV11-2
clone_size: -
j_call: TRBJ2-1
d_call: TRBD2
cdr3_aa: CASSLAGGQIEQFF
cdr3_nt: TGTGCCAGCAGCTTGGCGGGGGGGCAGATTGAGCAGTTCTTC

v_call: TRBV19
clone_size: once
j_call: TRBJ2-4
d_call: TRBD1
cdr3_aa: CASSIGGGANIQYF
cdr3_nt: TGTGCCAGTAGTATAGGAGGGGGCGCGAACATTCAGTACTTC

v_call: TRBV30
clone_size: -
j_call: TRBJ1-1
d_call: -
cdr3_aa: CAWSKQGKMNTEAFF
cdr3_nt: TGTGCCTGGAGTAAACAGGGCAAGATGAACACTGAAGCTTTCTTT

v_call: TRBV5-5
clone_size: -
j_call: TRBJ1-2
d_call: -
cdr3_aa: CASSLAGTEYGYTF
cdr3_nt: TGTGCCAGCAGCTTGGCCGGGACTGAATATGGCTACACCTTC

v_call: TRBV14
clone_size: -
j_call: TRBJ1-3
d_call: -
cdr3_aa: CASSRDNSGNTIYF
cdr3_nt: TGTGCCAGCAGCCGCGACAACTCTGGAAACACCATATATTTT

v_call: TRBV6-5
clone_size: -
j_call: TRBJ2-5
d_call: -
cdr3_aa: CASSYSLGETQYF
cdr3_nt: TGTGCCAGCAGTTACTCTCTAGGAGAGACCCAGTACTTC

v_call: TRBV5-1
clone_size: few
j_call: TRBJ1-1
d_call: -
cdr3_aa: CASSSTPGHLNTEAFF
cdr3_nt: TGCGCCAGCAGCTCAACCCCGGGACACTTGAACACTGAAGCTTTCTTT

v_call: TRBV2
clone_size: -
j_call: TRBJ1-5
d_call: -
cdr3_aa: CASSEQGSLQPQHF
cdr3_nt: TGTGCCAGCAGTGAACAGGGTTCACTTCAGCCCCAGCATTTT

v_call: TRBV2
clone_size: -
j_call: TRBJ1-1
d_call: -
cdr3_aa: CASRGSQNTEAFF
cdr3_nt: TGTGCCAGCAGGGGCAGCCAAAACACTGAAGCTTTCTTT

v_call: TRBV4-1
clone_size: -
j_call: TRBJ2-1
d_call: -
cdr3_aa: CASSQEAGSSYNEQFF
cdr3_nt: TGCGCCAGCAGCCAAGAGGCGGGGAGCTCCTACAATGAGCAGTTCTTC

v_call: TRBV10-3
clone_size: -
j_call: TRBJ1-5
d_call: TRBD1
cdr3_aa: CAISEGTGGFQPQHF
cdr3_nt: TGTGCCATCAGTGAGGGGACAGGGGGCTTTCAGCCCCAGCATTTT

v_call: TRBV2
clone_size: -
j_call: TRBJ1-2
d_call: -
cdr3_aa: CASGGGHGYTF
cdr3_nt: TGTGCCAGCGGTGGGGGGCATGGCTACACCTTC

v_call: TRBV5-4
clone_size: -
j_call: TRBJ2-1
d_call: -
cdr3_aa: CASSSGGQVYNEQFF
cdr3_nt: TGTGCCAGCAGCTCGGGGGGACAAGTCTACAATGAGCAGTTCTTC

v_call: TRBV7-2
clone_size: -
j_call: TRBJ1-1
d_call: TRBD1
cdr3_aa: CASSKPGQGNIYGTEAFF
cdr3_nt: TGTGCCAGCAGCAAACCGGGACAGGGAAACATTTATGGCACTGAAGCTTTCTTT

v_call: TRBV3-1/TRBV3-2
clone_size: -
j_call: TRBJ1-2
d_call: -
cdr3_aa: CASSQDNRGGYTF
cdr3_nt: TGTGCCAGCAGCCAAGATAACCGAGGTGGCTACACCTTC

v_call: TRBV29-1
clone_size: -
j_call: TRBJ1-2
d_call: TRBD1
cdr3_aa: CSVEVTAGGGYTF
cdr3_nt: TGCAGCGTTGAAGTCACGGCAGGGGGTGGCTACACCTTC

v_call: TRBV10-1
clone_size: -
j_call: TRBJ1-1
d_call: -
cdr3_aa: CASSDGGKGTEAFF
cdr3_nt: TGCGCCAGCAGTGATGGCGGGAAGGGCACTGAAGCTTTCTTT

v_call: TRBV2
clone_size: -
j_call: TRBJ1-5
d_call: -
cdr3_aa: CASTRDYSNQPQHF
cdr3_nt: TGTGCCAGCACCCGGGATTATAGCAATCAGCCCCAGCATTTT

v_call: TRBV11-2
clone_size: -
j_call: TRBJ2-3
d_call: -
cdr3_aa: CASSKEMGGRTDTQYF
cdr3_nt: TGTGCCAGCAGCAAAGAAATGGGGGGAAGGACAGATACGCAGTATTTT

v_call: TRBV10-3
clone_size: once
j_call: TRBJ2-3
d_call: -
cdr3_aa: CAISGAGTDTQYF
cdr3_nt: TGTGCCATCAGTGGAGCAGGGACAGATACGCAGTATTTT

v_call: TRBV28
clone_size: once
j_call: TRBJ1-2
d_call: -
cdr3_aa: CASSLKGKGYTF
cdr3_nt: TGTGCCAGCAGTTTAAAGGGGAAGGGCTACACCTTC

v_call: TRBV5-4
clone_size: -
j_call: TRBJ2-5
d_call: -
cdr3_aa: CASSFGGAQGETQYF
cdr3_nt: TGTGCCAGCAGCTTCGGGGGGGCACAGGGGGAGACCCAGTACTTC